Below are 9 T cell receptor beta chains sequenced from a single sample in a study of blood T cell repertoires in COVID-19. Clones were read by immunoSEQ multiplex PCR, and TCRdb kept only the in-frame ones, dropping some. The table lists around 700,000 clones, 70% to 90% of them singletons. Sample: peripheral blood. The receptors were sampled from a woman in her late teens or twenties with acute or convalescent COVID-19.

The chain is built from TRBV5-4 and TRBJ2-1; TRBD1 is a possible D gene (5 bases). Per germline, CDR1 SGHNT and CDR2 YYREEE (reference sequence). The CDR3 consists of 13 residues. The V end lost 4 bases, the J end lost 8 bases, and 13 bases lay between the germline ends. The CDR3 here is CASSPVVGDEQFF. The CDR3 nucleotides read TGTGCCAGCAGCCCAGTAGTAGGGGATGAGCAGTTCTTC.

This chain's CDR3 is CASSDTGRTGELFF. CDR3 coding DNA: TGTGCCAGCAGTGACACAGGCAGGACCGGGGAGCTGTTTTTT. This chain links TRBV2 with TRBJ2-2, with D possibly matching TRBD1 (5 bases). Trimming stripped 3 bases from V and 5 bases from J, with 10 bases between. Germline V gene lookup returns CDR1 SNHLY and CDR2 FYNNEI. This CDR3 has 14 amino acids.

The V and J genes are TRBV3-1 (or the pseudogene TRBV3-2) and TRBJ1-1; maybe TRBD1 (6 bases). CDR3 length: 14 residues. Trimming stripped 4 bases from V and 1 base from J, with 10 bases between. Germline CDR1 reads LGHDT; CDR2 reads YNNKEL (reference sequence). This CDR3 reads CASSPRGGNTEAFF. The CDR3, as DNA: TGTGCCAGCAGCCCGAGGGGGGGGAACACTGAAGCTTTCTTT.

The rearrangement uses TRBV7-2 and TRBJ1-6; 9 positions match TRBD1. The trim removed 1 base at V and 4 bases at J, leaving 2 bases unmatched. Per the germline V gene, CDR1 is SGHTA and CDR2 is FQGNSA. The CDR3 sequence is 16 residues long. CDR3 coding DNA: TGTGCCAGCAGCTTAGGGGACAGGGTTTATAATTCACCCCTCCACTTT. Its protein is CASSLGDRVYNSPLHF. The full variable domain, its missing parts supplied by reference TRBV7-2 and TRBJ1-6, is GAGVSQSPSNKVTEKGKDVELRCDPISGHTALYWYRQSLGQGLEFLIYFQGNSAPDKSGLPSDRFSAERTGGSVSTLTIQRTQQEDSAVYLCASSLGDRVYNSPLHFGNGTRLTVT.

The chain employs TRBV6-1 and TRBJ1-2, with D perhaps TRBD1 (5 bases). The CDR3 sequence is 15 residues long. V lost 0 bases, J lost 8 bases, and 16 bases lay in between. Germline-derived CDR1 and CDR2 are MNHNS and SASEGT. CDR3 nucleotide sequence: TGTGCCAGCAGTGAAGCGGGAGGGGCACTTTACGGCTACACCTTC. Amino acid sequence: CASSEAGGALYGYTF.

The chain is built from TRBV5-4 and TRBJ1-4; 7 nucleotides agree with TRBD1. This CDR3 contains 14 residues. Germline-derived CDR1 and CDR2 are SGHNT and YYREEE (reference sequence). J was trimmed by 10 bases and V by 4 bases; bases with no gene match: 10. The CDR3 region is CASSPPGAGGKLFF. The CDR3 coding sequence is TGTGCCAGCAGCCCGCCGGGAGCAGGGGGAAAACTGTTTTTT.

The chain links TRBV3-1 (or the pseudogene TRBV3-2) to TRBJ2-1, with D tentatively TRBD1 (6 bases). This CDR3 spans 14 amino acids. V dropped 1 base and J dropped 6 bases, with 10 bases sitting between them. Per germline, CDR1 LGHDT and CDR2 YNNKEL (reference sequence). CDR3 DNA sequence: TGTGCCAGCAGCCAAGTGGGGGCGCTCAATGAGCAGTTCTTC. Translating gives CASSQVGALNEQFF.

The chain is built from TRBV6-5 and TRBJ1-1; D not resolved. The CDR3 loop spans 13 amino acids. Trimming left V 8 bases short and J 1 base short, with 11 bases between. Germline V gives CDR1 MNHEY, CDR2 SVGAGI. The CDR3 region is CASLTPGNTEAFF. CDR3 bases: TGTGCCAGCCTCACGCCGGGGAACACTGAAGCTTTCTTT.

The chain employs TRBV4-2 and TRBJ2-7, with 7 bases aligning to TRBD2. This CDR3 is built from 15 residues. CDR1 LGHNA and CDR2 YNFKEQ come from the germline V gene. V shed 3 bases, J shed 4 bases, and the junction held 9 bases outside the gene matches. CDR3 bases: TGTGCCAGCAGCCAGTCACCGGGAGGTTCATACGAGCAGTACTTC. Its protein is CASSQSPGGSYEQYF.